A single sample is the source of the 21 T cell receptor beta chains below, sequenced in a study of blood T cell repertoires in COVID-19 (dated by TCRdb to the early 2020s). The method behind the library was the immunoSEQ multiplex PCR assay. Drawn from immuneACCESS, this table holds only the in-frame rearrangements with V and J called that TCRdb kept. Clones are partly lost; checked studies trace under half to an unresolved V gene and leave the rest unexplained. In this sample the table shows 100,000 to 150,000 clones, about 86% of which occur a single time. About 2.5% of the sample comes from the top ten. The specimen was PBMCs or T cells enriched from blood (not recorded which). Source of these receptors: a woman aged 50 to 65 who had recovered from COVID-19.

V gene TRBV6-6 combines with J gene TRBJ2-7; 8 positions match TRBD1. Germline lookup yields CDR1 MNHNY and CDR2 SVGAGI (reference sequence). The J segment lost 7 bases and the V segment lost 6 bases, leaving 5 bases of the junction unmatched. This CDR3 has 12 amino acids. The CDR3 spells CASSSTGEEQYF. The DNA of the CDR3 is TGTGCCAGCAGCTCGACAGGGGAAGAGCAGTACTTC.

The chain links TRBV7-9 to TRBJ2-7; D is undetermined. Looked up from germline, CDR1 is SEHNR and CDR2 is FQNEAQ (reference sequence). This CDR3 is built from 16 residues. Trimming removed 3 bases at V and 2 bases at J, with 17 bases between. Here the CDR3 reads CASSFPLGSPAYEQYF. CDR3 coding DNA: TGTGCCAGCAGCTTCCCCCTGGGCAGTCCCGCCTACGAGCAGTACTTC. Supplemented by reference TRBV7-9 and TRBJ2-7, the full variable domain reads DTGVSQNPRHKITKRGQNVTFRCDPISEHNRLYWYRQTLGQGPEFLTYFQNEAQLEKSRLLSDRFSAERPKGSFSTLEIQRTEQGDSAMYLCASSFPLGSPAYEQYFGPGTRLTVT.

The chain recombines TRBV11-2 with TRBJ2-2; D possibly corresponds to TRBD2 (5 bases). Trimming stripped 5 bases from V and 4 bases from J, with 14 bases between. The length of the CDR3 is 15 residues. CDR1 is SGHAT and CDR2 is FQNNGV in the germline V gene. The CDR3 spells CASSPSRVGTGELFF. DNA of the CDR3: TGTGCCAGCAGCCCCTCGCGGGTGGGCACCGGGGAGCTGTTTTTT.

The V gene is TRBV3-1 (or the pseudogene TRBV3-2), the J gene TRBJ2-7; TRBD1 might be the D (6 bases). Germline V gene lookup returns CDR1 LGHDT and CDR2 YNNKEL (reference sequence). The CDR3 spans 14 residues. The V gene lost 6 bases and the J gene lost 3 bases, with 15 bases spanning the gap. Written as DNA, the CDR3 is TGTGCCAGCAGTCCACCGGGACACCGCTACGAGCAGTACTTC. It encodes CASSPPGHRYEQYF.

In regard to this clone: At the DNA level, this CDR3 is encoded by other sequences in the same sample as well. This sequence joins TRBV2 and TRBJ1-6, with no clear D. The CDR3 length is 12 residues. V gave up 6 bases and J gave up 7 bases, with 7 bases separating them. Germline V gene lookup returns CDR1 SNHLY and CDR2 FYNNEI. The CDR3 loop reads CASSPQNSPLHF. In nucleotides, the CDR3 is TGTGCCAGCAGCCCCCAGAATTCACCCCTCCACTTT.

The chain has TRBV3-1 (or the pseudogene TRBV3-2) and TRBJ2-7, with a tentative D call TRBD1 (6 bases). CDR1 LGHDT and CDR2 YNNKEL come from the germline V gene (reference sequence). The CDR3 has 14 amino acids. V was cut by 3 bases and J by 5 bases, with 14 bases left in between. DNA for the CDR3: TGTGCCAGCAGCCAGCAGGGGTCCTGGGACGAGCAGTACTTC. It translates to CASSQQGSWDEQYF.

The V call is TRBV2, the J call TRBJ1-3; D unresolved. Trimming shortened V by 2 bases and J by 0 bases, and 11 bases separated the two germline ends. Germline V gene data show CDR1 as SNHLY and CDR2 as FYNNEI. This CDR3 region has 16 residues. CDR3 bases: TGTGCCAGCAGTGAATTCGGCGGGAGCTCTGGAAACACCATATATTTT. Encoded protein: CASSEFGGSSGNTIYF.

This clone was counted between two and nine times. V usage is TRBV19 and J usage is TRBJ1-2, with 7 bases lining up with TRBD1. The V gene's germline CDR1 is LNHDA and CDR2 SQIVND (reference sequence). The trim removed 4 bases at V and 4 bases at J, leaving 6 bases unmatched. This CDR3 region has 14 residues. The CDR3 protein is CASSTGGGSYGYTF. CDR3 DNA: TGTGCCAGTAGTACAGGGGGAGGTAGCTATGGCTACACCTTC.

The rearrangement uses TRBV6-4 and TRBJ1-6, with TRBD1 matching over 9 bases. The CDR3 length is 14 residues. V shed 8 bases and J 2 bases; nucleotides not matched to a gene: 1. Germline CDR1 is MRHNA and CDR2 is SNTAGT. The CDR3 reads CASGTGTYNSPLHF. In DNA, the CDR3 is TGTGCCAGCGGGACAGGGACCTATAATTCACCCCTCCACTTT.

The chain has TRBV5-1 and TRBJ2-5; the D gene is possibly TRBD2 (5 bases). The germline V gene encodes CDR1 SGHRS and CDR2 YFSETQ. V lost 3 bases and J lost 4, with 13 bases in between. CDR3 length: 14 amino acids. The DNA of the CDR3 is TGCGCCAGCAGCTCCCCATCCGAGGGAGAGACCCAGTACTTC. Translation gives CASSSPSEGETQYF.

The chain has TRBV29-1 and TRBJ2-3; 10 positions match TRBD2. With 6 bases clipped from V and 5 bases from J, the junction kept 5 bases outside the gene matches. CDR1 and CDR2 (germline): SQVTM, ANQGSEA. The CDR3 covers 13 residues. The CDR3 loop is CSVGLADQDTQYF. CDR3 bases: TGCAGCGTCGGACTAGCGGACCAAGATACGCAGTATTTT.

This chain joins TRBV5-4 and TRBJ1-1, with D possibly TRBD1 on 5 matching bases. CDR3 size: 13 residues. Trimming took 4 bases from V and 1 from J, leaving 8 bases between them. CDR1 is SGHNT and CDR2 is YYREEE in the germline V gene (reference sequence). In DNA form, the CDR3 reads TGTGCCAGCAGCCGAGGACAGAACACTGAAGCTTTCTTT. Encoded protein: CASSRGQNTEAFF.

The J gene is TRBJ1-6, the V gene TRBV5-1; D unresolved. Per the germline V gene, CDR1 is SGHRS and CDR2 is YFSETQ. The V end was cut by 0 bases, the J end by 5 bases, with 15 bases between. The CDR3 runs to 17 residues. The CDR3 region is CASSLEAGRANNSPLHF. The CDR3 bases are TGCGCCAGCAGCTTGGAGGCAGGCCGAGCAAATAATTCACCCCTCCACTTT.

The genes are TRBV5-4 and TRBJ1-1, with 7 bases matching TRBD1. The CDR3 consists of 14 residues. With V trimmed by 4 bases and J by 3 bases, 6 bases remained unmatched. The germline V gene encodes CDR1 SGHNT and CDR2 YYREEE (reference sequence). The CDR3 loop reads CASSADRLYTEAFF. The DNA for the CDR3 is TGTGCCAGCAGCGCGGACAGGCTCTACACTGAAGCTTTCTTT.

The CDR3 nucleotides read TGTGCCAGCAGCAGCAGGGCGTTGGCCAAAAACATTCAGTACTTC. Its translation is CASSSRALAKNIQYF. The V and J genes are TRBV5-6 and TRBJ2-4, with a possible D match to TRBD1 (5 bases). This CDR3 comprises 15 residues. Germline V gene lookup returns CDR1 SGHDT and CDR2 YYEEEE. V was clipped by 4 bases and J by 1 base, with 12 bases between them. Drawing the rest from reference TRBV5-6 and TRBJ2-4, the complete variable domain is DAGVTQSPTHLIKTRGQQVTLRCSPKSGHDTVSWYQQALGQGPQFIFQYYEEEERQRGNFPDRFSGHQFPNYSSELNVNALLLGDSALYLCASSSRALAKNIQYFGAGTRLSVL.

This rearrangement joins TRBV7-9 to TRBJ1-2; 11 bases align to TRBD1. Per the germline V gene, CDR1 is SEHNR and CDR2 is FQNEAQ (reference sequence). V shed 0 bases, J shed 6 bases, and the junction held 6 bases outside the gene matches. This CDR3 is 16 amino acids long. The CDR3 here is CASSLAGQGASNGYTF. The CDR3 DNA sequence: TGTGCCAGCAGCTTAGCAGGACAGGGGGCGTCGAATGGCTACACCTTC.

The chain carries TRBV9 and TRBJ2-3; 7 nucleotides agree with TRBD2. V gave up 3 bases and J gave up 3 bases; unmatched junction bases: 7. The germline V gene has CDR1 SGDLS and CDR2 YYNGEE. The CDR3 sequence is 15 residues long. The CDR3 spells CASSALQAGTDTQYF. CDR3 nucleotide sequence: TGTGCCAGCAGCGCCCTTCAAGCGGGGACAGATACGCAGTATTTT.

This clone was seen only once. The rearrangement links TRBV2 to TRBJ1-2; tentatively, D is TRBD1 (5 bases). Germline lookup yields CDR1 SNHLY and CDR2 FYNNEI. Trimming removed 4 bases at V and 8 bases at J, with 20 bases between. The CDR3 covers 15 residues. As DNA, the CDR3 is TGTGCCAGCAGTGGAGCTCGACAGAGGCAGAGGGGCTACACCTTC. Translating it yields CASSGARQRQRGYTF.

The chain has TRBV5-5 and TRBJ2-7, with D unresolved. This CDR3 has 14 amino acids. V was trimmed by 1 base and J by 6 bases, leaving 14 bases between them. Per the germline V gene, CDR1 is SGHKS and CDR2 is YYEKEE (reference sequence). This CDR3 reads CASSLPTDSPEQYF. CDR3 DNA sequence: TGTGCCAGCAGCTTGCCCACTGATTCCCCCGAGCAGTACTTC.

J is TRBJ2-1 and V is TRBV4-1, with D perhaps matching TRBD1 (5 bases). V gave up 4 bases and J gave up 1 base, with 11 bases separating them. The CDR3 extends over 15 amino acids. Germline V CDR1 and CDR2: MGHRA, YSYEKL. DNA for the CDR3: TGCGCCAGCAGCCCCAGGGCACCGTCCTACAATGAGCAGTTCTTC. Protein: CASSPRAPSYNEQFF.

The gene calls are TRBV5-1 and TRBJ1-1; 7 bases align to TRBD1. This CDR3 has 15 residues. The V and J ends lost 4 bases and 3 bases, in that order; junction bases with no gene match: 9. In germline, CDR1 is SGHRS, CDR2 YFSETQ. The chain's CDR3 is CASSSRQGGDTEAFF. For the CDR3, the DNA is TGCGCCAGCAGCAGCAGACAGGGTGGGGACACTGAAGCTTTCTTT.